Listed here are 15 T cell receptor beta chains from one sample, sequenced in a study of Graves' ophthalmopathy and Graves' hyperthyroidism. The sequenced template was RNA, covering the TCR beta CDR3 region. HTBI-primed RT-PCR formed the first round, and a multiplex PCR formed the second. TCRdb passed the multiplex PCR reads through MiXCR, listing each CDR3 protein once. The table has 600,000 to 700,000 distinct CDR3 sequences, about two fifths seen once; the top ten hold about 3.3%. The material sequenced was peripheral blood. These receptors were taken from an adult man with Graves' ophthalmopathy.

This clonotype turned up a few times. A much larger clone is a single base away; this may be a read error. The CDR3 region has the DNA TGTGCCAGCAGCCCCCGACAGGGTTACTATGGCTACACCTTC. It codes for CASSPRQGYYGYTF. The chain joins TRBV25-1 to TRBJ1-2, with 7 bases fitting TRBD1. V shed 6 bases, J shed 3 bases, and the junction held 7 bases outside the gene matches. Germline V gene data show CDR1 as MGHDK and CDR2 as SYGVNS. The CDR3 is 14 residues long.

This clonotype was recorded a few times. The genes are TRBV2 and TRBJ1-5; 9 positions match TRBD1. Germline loops: CDR1 SNHLY, CDR2 FYNNEI. CDR3 length: 16 residues. The V segment lost 0 bases and the J segment 2 bases; nucleotides outside the gene matches: 2. CDR3 sequence reads: CASSEARTGGNQPQHF. CDR3 sequence (DNA): TGTGCCAGCAGTGAAGCCCGGACAGGGGGCAATCAGCCCCAGCATTTT.

In regard to this clonotype: A much larger clone sits a single nucleotide away, making a read error possible. The chain carries TRBV19 and TRBJ1-1; D uncertain. The V end was cut by 6 bases, the J end by 0 bases, with 11 bases between. In germline, CDR1 is LNHDA, CDR2 SQIVND (reference sequence). The CDR3 loop spans 14 amino acids. The CDR3 loop is CASRPPVMNTEAFF. CDR3 nucleotides: TGTGCCAGTAGACCTCCGGTGATGAACACTGAAGCTTTCTTT.

The chain has TRBV4-1 and TRBJ1-1; D unclear. V was trimmed by 4 bases and J by 1 base, leaving 10 bases between them. The CDR3 has 14 residues. Germline V gives CDR1 MGHRA, CDR2 YSYEKL. The CDR3 nucleotides are TGCGCCAGCAGCCCCCGATCAGAGAACACTGAAGCTTTCTTT. Residues: CASSPRSENTEAFF.

This clonotype was counted ten times or more. CDR3 coding DNA: TGCAGTGCCCGACCGGTCTCTGGAAACACCATATATTTT. It yields the protein CSARPVSGNTIYF. The chain uses TRBV20-1 and TRBJ1-3; D remains unclear. The V and J ends lost 6 bases and 0 bases respectively, with 9 bases between them. The CDR3 is 13 amino acids. CDR1 is DFQATT, CDR2 SNEGSKA, per germline (reference sequence).

Concerning this clonotype itself: At one end the junction does not follow the germline gene, possibly because of a read error. J is TRBJ2-7 and V is TRBV4-1; D may correspond to TRBD1 or TRBD2 (6 bases each). The germline V gene encodes CDR1 MGHRA and CDR2 YSYEKL. The CDR3 length is 19 residues. The CDR3 spells CASSQDWGAWGHPQYEQYF. CDR3 DNA sequence: TGTGCCAGCAGCCAAGATTGGGGGGCCTGGGGACACCCACAATACGAGCAGTACTTC.

In its sample, this clonotype was seen once. V gene TRBV9 combines with J gene TRBJ1-3; no reliable D call. Per the germline V gene, CDR1 is SGDLS and CDR2 is YYNGEE. The CDR3 length is 14 residues. V lost 0 bases to trimming and J lost 4 bases, with 8 bases between them. Written as DNA, the CDR3 is TGTGCCAGCAGCGTAGGTCTAGCGGGAAACACCATATATTTT. Translating gives CASSVGLAGNTIYF.

At least ten counts were recorded for this clonotype. The rearrangement joins TRBV5-1 to TRBJ2-5; possible D gene TRBD1, 6 bases. Germline V lookup: CDR1 SGHRS, CDR2 YFSETQ. V was shortened by 4 bases and J by 3 bases, with 13 bases between the two germline ends. The CDR3 loop spans 14 amino acids. The CDR3 protein is CASSEGHKEETQYF. The DNA for the CDR3 is TGCGCCAGCAGCGAGGGACACAAAGAAGAGACCCAGTACTTC.

This clonotype was observed a few times. The chain couples TRBV5-1 to TRBJ2-5; D not certain. CDR3 length: 17 residues. V lost 2 bases to trimming and J lost 4 bases, with 21 bases between them. CDR1 is SGHRS, CDR2 YFSETQ, per germline. The CDR3 spells CASSLTPSVADLETQYF. The CDR3 DNA is TGCGCCAGCAGCTTAACCCCGTCCGTGGCAGATTTAGAGACCCAGTACTTC.

This chain connects TRBV5-1 to TRBJ2-7; the match to TRBD2 covers 10 bases. Germline lookup yields CDR1 SGHRS and CDR2 YFSETQ. The CDR3 spans 17 residues. V dropped 4 bases and J dropped 1; count of bases not matched to a gene: 11. CDR3 sequence (DNA): TGCGCCAGCAGCCCGGTGCTTAGGACTAGCGGATCCTACGAGCAGTACTTC. Translating it yields CASSPVLRTSGSYEQYF. Filled out from reference TRBV5-1 and TRBJ2-7, the complete variable domain reads KAGVTQTPRYLIKTRGQQVTLSCSPISGHRSVSWYQQTPGQGLQFLFEYFSETQRNKGNFPGRFSGRQFSNSRSEMNVSTLELGDSALYLCASSPVLRTSGSYEQYFGPGTRLTVT.

V gene TRBV14 combines with J gene TRBJ1-1, with D maybe TRBD1 (5 bases). The V gene's germline CDR1 is SGHDN and CDR2 FVKESK. CDR3 length: 15 amino acids. V lost 4 bases to trimming and J lost 1 base, with 13 bases between them. CDR3 protein: CASSRDGERNTEAFF. The DNA for the CDR3 is TGTGCCAGCAGCCGGGACGGGGAAAGGAACACTGAAGCTTTCTTT.

Notes on this clonotype: A much larger clone differs by one base, so this may be a read error. Lacking the conserved final phenylalanine or tryptophan, this CDR3 likely reflects a read error. The chain couples TRBV5-1 to TRBJ2-7; D ambiguous. The CDR3 totals 13 residues. Trimming took off 2 bases at V and 5 bases at J, with 11 bases between the two ends. Germline CDR1 is SGHRS and CDR2 is YFSETQ. This CDR3 reads CASSFSGYDEQYL. The CDR3 DNA reads TGCGCCAGCAGCTTCTCCGGGTACGACGAGCAGTACCTC.

V and J are TRBV7-2 and TRBJ1-1, with a tentative D call TRBD1 (5 bases). Per germline, CDR1 SGHTA and CDR2 FQGNSA. V lost 5 bases to trimming and J lost 0 bases, with 16 bases between them. CDR3 length: 16 amino acids. The CDR3: CASSKRPGRMNTEAFF. DNA of the CDR3: TGTGCCAGCAGCAAGCGGCCAGGGAGAATGAACACTGAAGCTTTCTTT.

Concerning this clonotype: This may come from a read error, since a much larger clone is one base off. The V gene is TRBV9, the J gene TRBJ1-6; TRBD1 is a possible D gene (5 bases). This CDR3 has 14 residues. Germline loops: CDR1 SGDLS, CDR2 YYNGEE. The DNA of the CDR3 is TGTGTCAGCAGCCTACAGACGGGGGACCGGCCCCTCCACTTT. It encodes CVSSLQTGDRPLHF.

This clonotype showed up just a few times. The CDR3 protein is CASSSGTDFSEQYF. The CDR3 region has the DNA TGTGCCAGCAGTTCCGGGACAGATTTCTCCGAGCAGTACTTC. The rearrangement links TRBV11-3 to TRBJ2-7; 7 nucleotides line up with TRBD1. The J segment lost 6 bases and the V segment lost 6 bases, leaving 11 bases of the junction unmatched. Germline V CDR1 and CDR2: SGHNT, YENEEA. The CDR3 has 14 amino acids. The full variable domain, rest sourced from reference TRBV11-3 and TRBJ2-7, is EAGVVQSPRYKIIEKKQPVAFWCNPISGHNTLYWYLQNLGQGPELLIRYENEEAVDDSQLPKDRFSAERLKGVDSTLKIQPAELGDSAVYLCASSSGTDFSEQYFGPGTRLTVT.